The 5 T cell receptor beta chains in this list originate from one sample, sequenced in a study of CD8+CD57+ T cells in acquired aplastic anemia. Profiling that covered TCR beta VDJ and CDR3 relied on genomic DNA as its template. TCRdb re-analysed the reads in MiXCR, keeping a single row per CDR3 protein. The sample records some 68,000 distinct CDR3 sequences, 45% to 60% being singletons. The sequencing sample was made of sorted CD4+, CD8+, or CD8+CD57+ T cells (not recorded which) from PBMCs. All receptors come from a human donor in good health, serving as a control.

Of note for this clonotype: A clone one base away is much larger, so this may be a read error. The chain uses TRBV4-1 and TRBJ2-3; a weak D match, TRBD1 (5 bases). Germline CDR1 and CDR2: MGHRA and YSYEKL. The CDR3 covers 15 residues. V lost 0 bases and J 6 bases, leaving 13 bases between the germline ends. The CDR3 sequence is CASSQDWGRSDTQYF. CDR3 nucleotide sequence: TGCGCCAGCAGCCAAGACTGGGGCAGGTCTGATACGCAGTATTTT.

The chain uses TRBV19 and TRBJ1-2; 8 bases fit TRBD1. V gave up 5 bases and J gave up 8 bases; unmatched junction bases: 7. Germline lookup yields CDR1 LNHDA and CDR2 SQIVND (reference sequence). The CDR3 contains 13 residues. The CDR3 protein is CASSRRTGTGYTF. Here the CDR3 DNA reads TGTGCCAGTAGTCGAAGGACAGGGACCGGCTACACCTTC.

This clonotype was counted many times. The chain is built from TRBV19 and TRBJ2-3; TRBD2 is a possible D gene (6 bases). The CDR3 contains 18 residues. Germline values: CDR1 LNHDA, CDR2 SQIVND (reference sequence). Trimming took 5 bases from V and 6 from J, leaving 27 bases between them. In nucleotides, the CDR3 is TGTGCCAGTAGTCCTGAGACGCGGGAAGGTTTTTTCGCGGATACGCAGTATTTT. Its translation: CASSPETREGFFADTQYF. The full variable domain, with the rest looked up from reference TRBV19 and TRBJ2-3, is DGGITQSPKYLFRKEGQNVTLSCEQNLNHDAMYWYRQDPGQGLRLIYYSQIVNDFQKGDIAEGYSVSREKKESFPLTVTSAQKNPTAFYLCASSPETREGFFADTQYFGPGTRLTVL.

V usage is TRBV25-1 and J usage is TRBJ2-7; tentative D call: TRBD1 (5 bases). Germline CDR1 MGHDK, CDR2 SYGVNS. Trimming removed 6 bases at V and 5 bases at J, with 11 bases between. The CDR3 runs 12 residues. The CDR3 DNA follows: TGTGCCAGCAGATCAGGGCTCCACGAGCAGTACTTC. Translating gives CASRSGLHEQYF.

This clonotype was found many times. The CDR3 region has the DNA TGCGCCAGCAGCTTGAACGAGAACACTGAAGCTTTCTTT. Its protein is CASSLNENTEAFF. The rearrangement joins TRBV5-1 to TRBJ1-1; no firm D call. The CDR3 sequence is 13 residues long. With 1 base removed from V and 1 base from J, the gap between germline ends came to 5 bases. Germline V lookup: CDR1 SGHRS, CDR2 YFSETQ.